The rows below give T cell receptor beta chains drawn from one sample of a study of a mutant IDH1 vaccine in newly diagnosed glioma. Assay: immunoSEQ multiplex PCR; the TCRdb copy retains only in-frame clones and omits some. The sample lists tens of thousands of clones, roughly four fifths occurring once. The material was PBMCs, obtained from a glioma patient treated with radiotherapy, temozolomide or both. These receptors were collected from a man aged 25-40 years with glioma. Both conserved end residues are part of each CDR3. D genes are given only for firm matches. Size is omitted from some rows. Given values are once, few, many or a class for expanded clones.

>TRBV6-6|.|TRBJ1-1|.
CASSYSAALQAFF
TGTGCCAGCAGTTACTCGGCGGCACTCCAAGCTTTCTTT
>TRBV5-4|.|TRBJ1-2|.
CASSEARGGTGYGYTF
TGTGCCAGCAGTGAGGCCCGAGGGGGGACTGGGTATGGCTACACCTTC
>TRBV2|.|TRBJ2-1|.
CASSEGDRRNEQFF
TGTGCCAGCAGTGAGGGTGACAGGAGGAATGAGCAGTTCTTC
>TRBV4-2|TRBD1|TRBJ2-6|.
CASSQDRAVAGANVLTF
TGTGCCAGCAGCCAGGACAGGGCTGTAGCTGGGGCCAACGTCCTGACTTTC
>TRBV28|TRBD2|TRBJ2-7|.
CASSLAGGPTREQYF
TGTGCCAGCAGTTTAGCGGGAGGGCCAACTCGCGAGCAGTACTTC
>TRBV5-6|TRBD1|TRBJ1-4|.
CASSLGGGSTNEKLFF
TGTGCCAGCAGCTTGGGAGGGGGCTCAACTAATGAAAAACTGTTTTTT
>TRBV9|TRBD2|TRBJ2-2|.
CASRSTGLANTGELFF
TGTGCCAGCAGGTCCACCGGACTAGCCAACACCGGGGAGCTGTTTTTT
>TRBV7-3|.|TRBJ1-6|once
CASSWGGEGSPLHF
TGTGCCAGCAGTTGGGGCGGGGAGGGTTCACCCCTCCACTTT
>TRBV2|.|TRBJ1-1|.
CASSEAPRGAEAFF
TGTGCCAGCAGTGAAGCGCCAAGGGGGGCTGAAGCTTTCTTT
>TRBV5-1|.|TRBJ1-1|once
CASSLAVGNTEAFF
TGCGCCAGCAGCTTGGCCGTCGGGAACACTGAAGCTTTCTTT
>TRBV29-1|.|TRBJ1-6|.
CSVRWSSYNSPLHF
TGCAGCGTTCGATGGAGCTCCTATAATTCACCCCTCCACTTT
>TRBV4-1|TRBD2|TRBJ2-1|once
CASSQANMGLAGGSEQFF
TGCGCCAGCAGCCAAGCCAATATGGGACTAGCGGGAGGGAGTGAGCAGTTCTTC
>TRBV5-1|.|TRBJ1-1|.
CASSLARQNTEAFF
TGCGCCAGCAGCTTGGCACGGCAGAACACTGAAGCTTTCTTT
>TRBV5-1|.|TRBJ2-5|.
CASSIGRETQYF
TGCGCCAGCAGCATCGGTCGGGAGACCCAGTACTTC
>TRBV5-1|TRBD1|TRBJ2-3|.
CASSFLPTGTGGPDTQYF
TGCGCCAGCAGCTTCTTACCCACCGGGACAGGGGGACCAGATACGCAGTATTTT
>TRBV2|.|TRBJ2-2|.
CASRGSGELFF
TGTGCCAGCAGGGGATCCGGGGAGCTGTTTTTT
>TRBV18|TRBD1|TRBJ1-2|.
CASSPYDRESHGYTF
TGTGCCAGCTCACCCTACGACAGGGAGAGTCATGGCTACACCTTC
>TRBV7-2|.|TRBJ2-2|.
CASSLGGGGTGELFF
TGTGCCAGCAGCTTAGGGGGAGGAGGTACCGGGGAGCTGTTTTTT
>TRBV7-2|.|TRBJ2-1|.
CASSRPRNNEQFF
TGTGCCAGCAGCCGCCCTAGAAACAATGAGCAGTTCTTC
>TRBV5-6|TRBD1|TRBJ2-1|.
CASRPPDRESNEQFF
TGTGCCAGCAGACCGCCCGACAGGGAGAGCAATGAGCAGTTCTTC
>TRBV2|.|TRBJ2-3|.
CASIPGTSPDTQYF
TGTGCCAGCATTCCAGGAACATCTCCGGATACGCAGTATTTT
>TRBV6-5|.|TRBJ1-2|once
CASSQDPLYGYTF
TGTGCCAGCAGCCAGGACCCACTTTATGGCTACACCTTC
>TRBV9|.|TRBJ1-4|.
CASSVRPVDEKLFF
TGTGCCAGCAGCGTCCGGCCTGTGGATGAAAAACTGTTTTTT
>TRBV2|.|TRBJ1-1|.
CASSDPGGYTEAFF
TGTGCCAGCAGTGACCCGGGGGGATACACTGAAGCTTTCTTT
>TRBV7-9|TRBD1|TRBJ1-2|.
CASSPTGQGPAGYTF
TGTGCCAGCAGCCCTACCGGACAGGGGCCGGCTGGCTACACCTTC
>TRBV30|TRBD2|TRBJ2-1|once
CAWSVRVGREWSRSYNEQFF
TGTGCCTGGAGTGTAAGGGTCGGGCGGGAGTGGAGTCGCTCCTACAATGAGCAGTTCTTC
>TRBV10-1|.|TRBJ2-7|.
CASSESAGSFPYEQYF
TGCGCCAGCAGTGAGTCAGCCGGTTCGTTTCCCTACGAGCAGTACTTC
>TRBV2|TRBD2|TRBJ2-1|.
CASSDVGGRARNEQFF
TGTGCCAGCAGTGATGTCGGCGGGAGGGCGAGGAATGAGCAGTTCTTC
>TRBV11-2|.|TRBJ2-7|.
CASSPGFHEQYF
TGTGCCAGCAGCCCAGGGTTCCACGAGCAGTACTTC
>TRBV5-1|TRBD1|TRBJ2-7|.
CASSPRQGEDEQYF
TGCGCCAGCAGCCCGAGACAGGGGGAAGACGAGCAGTACTTC
>TRBV7-9|.|TRBJ2-2|.
CASSPESSNTGELFF
TGTGCCAGCAGCCCGGAGAGTTCGAACACCGGGGAGCTGTTTTTT
>TRBV30|.|TRBJ2-2|.
CAWSFTQRELFF
TGTGCCTGGAGTTTTACCCAACGGGAGCTGTTTTTT
>TRBV4-1|TRBD1|TRBJ1-2|.
CASSQDPWDRATNYGYTF
TGCGCCAGCAGCCAAGATCCGTGGGACAGAGCGACTAACTATGGCTACACCTTC
>TRBV10-3|.|TRBJ2-7|.
CAIGRVAESYEQYF
TGTGCCATCGGCCGGGTAGCGGAGTCCTACGAGCAGTACTTC
>TRBV5-3|TRBD2|TRBJ2-7|once
CARSLHGTSGRGEQYF
TGTGCCAGAAGCTTGCACGGGACTAGCGGGAGGGGCGAGCAGTACTTC
>TRBV6-5|TRBD1|TRBJ2-7|.
CASSYSSGGDSYEQYF
TGTGCCAGCAGTTACTCTTCAGGGGGCGACTCCTACGAGCAGTACTTC
>TRBV6-6|.|TRBJ1-3|.
CASSYSLADTIYF
TGTGCCAGCAGTTACTCGCTGGCAGACACCATATATTTT
>TRBV30|.|TRBJ2-5|once
CAWSGQTQYF
TGTGCCTGGAGTGGGCAGACCCAGTACTTC
>TRBV27|TRBD2|TRBJ2-3|.
CASSSGLAGGYTDTQYF
TGTGCCAGCAGTTCGGGACTAGCGGGAGGATATACAGATACGCAGTATTTT
>TRBV19|TRBD2|TRBJ2-5|.
CASSIAGGQETQYF
TGTGCCAGTAGTATAGCGGGGGGCCAAGAGACCCAGTACTTC
>TRBV4-1|.|TRBJ1-5|.
CASSQRSDNQPQHF
TGCGCCAGCAGCCAAAGGTCAGACAATCAGCCCCAGCATTTT
>TRBV6-1|.|TRBJ1-2|.
CASTKQGAYGYTF
TGTGCCAGCACAAAACAGGGCGCCTATGGCTACACCTTC
>TRBV7-2|TRBD1|TRBJ2-4|.
CASRSDRGSRNIQYF
TGTGCCAGCAGGAGCGACAGGGGGTCTAGAAACATTCAGTACTTC
>TRBV10-3|TRBD2|TRBJ2-1|.
CAISVRTGGNEQFF
TGTGCCATCAGTGTCCGGACGGGGGGCAATGAGCAGTTCTTC
>TRBV15|.|TRBJ1-4|.
CATSRKTGLGNEKLFF
TGTGCCACCAGCAGAAAGACGGGGTTAGGGAACGAAAAACTGTTTTTT
>TRBV30|TRBD1|TRBJ2-7|.
CAWAIGTGAQRQYF
TGTGCCTGGGCCATCGGGACAGGGGCCCAAAGGCAGTACTTC
>TRBV19|.|TRBJ1-5|once
CASSPPGDEIQPQHF
TGTGCCAGTAGCCCCCCGGGGGATGAGATTCAGCCCCAGCATTTT
>TRBV11-2|.|TRBJ1-1|few
CASSLAILGPNTEAFF
TGTGCCAGCAGCTTAGCTATTCTGGGGCCGAACACTGAAGCTTTCTTT
>TRBV15|TRBD1|TRBJ1-4|.
CATSRERTGIANEKLFF
TGTGCCACCAGCAGAGAGCGGACAGGGATCGCTAATGAAAAACTGTTTTTT
>TRBV5-1|.|TRBJ1-5|.
CASSLGQSGQPQHF
TGCGCCAGCAGCTTGGGCCAGAGCGGCCAGCCCCAGCATTTT
>TRBV7-6|.|TRBJ1-1|once
CASSLRAGEGQNTEAFF
TGTGCCAGCAGCTTAAGGGCAGGTGAGGGACAGAACACTGAAGCTTTCTTT
>TRBV4-3|.|TRBJ1-5|.
CASSQAVRGQPQHF
TGCGCCAGCAGCCAAGCGGTCCGAGGTCAGCCCCAGCATTTT
>TRBV6-1|.|TRBJ1-2|.
CASSEYSSVYTF
TGTGCCAGCAGCGAGTACTCGTCCGTTTACACCTTC